These 25 T cell receptor beta chains were sequenced from one sample in a study of glioma-infiltrating T cells after dendritic cell vaccination. Repertoires were generated with immunoSEQ multiplex PCR, while TCRdb's copy carries only in-frame clones and drops some. The table includes under 130,000 clones, roughly 79% detected once. Sequenced material: blood, taken before dendritic cell vaccination. The receptors were sampled from a human donor with glioblastoma.

With regard to this clone: The identical CDR3 is also encoded by other nucleotide sequences in the sample. The chain has TRBV4-1 and TRBJ2-7, with D unresolved. Germline assignment: CDR1 MGHRA and CDR2 YSYEKL. V lost 0 bases and J lost 6, with 15 bases in between. The CDR3 is 15 residues long. CDR3 nucleotide sequence: TGCGCCAGCAGCCAAGAAGGAGCACTAACCAGCGAGCAGTACTTC. Amino acids: CASSQEGALTSEQYF.

The chain uses TRBV9 and TRBJ2-1, with TRBD1 matching over 9 bases. Germline-derived CDR1 and CDR2 are SGDLS and YYNGEE. There are 15 residues in the CDR3. Trimming cost V 0 bases and J 4 bases; bases outside gene matches: 2. The CDR3 reads CASSVEGTGYNEQFF. The CDR3 region has the DNA TGTGCCAGCAGCGTAGAGGGGACAGGGTACAATGAGCAGTTCTTC.

This sequence joins TRBV18 and TRBJ2-5; TRBD2 matches at 11 bases. The DNA end lines up better with TRBJ2-7; the J call may be wrong. The germline V gene has CDR1 KGHSH and CDR2 LQKENI. The CDR3 loop spans 16 amino acids. The CDR3 sequence is CASSPTLSGGGYEQYF. The CDR3 DNA reads TGTGCCAGCTCACCTACCCTTAGCGGGGGGGGGTACGAGCAGTACTTC.

The chain uses TRBV2 and TRBJ2-2; D possibly corresponds to TRBD2 (6 bases). The V end lost 5 bases, the J end lost 5 bases, and 18 bases lay between the germline ends. CDR1 is SNHLY and CDR2 is FYNNEI in the germline V gene. The CDR3 spans 16 residues. CDR3 region: CASSPSPGRGTGELFF. The CDR3, as DNA: TGTGCCAGCAGTCCCTCTCCGGGGCGGGGTACCGGGGAGCTGTTTTTT.

The chain recombines TRBV5-1 with TRBJ2-5; D possibly corresponds to TRBD1 (5 bases). The DNA end is a closer match to TRBJ2-7, so the J assignment may be wrong. This CDR3 contains 15 residues. Germline V CDR1 and CDR2: SGHRS, YFSETQ. The CDR3 DNA reads TGCGCCAGCAGCTTGGCCGTCGAGCAGGGCTACGAGCAGTACTTC. Translating it yields CASSLAVEQGYEQYF.

The chain combines TRBV4-1 with TRBJ2-7; a possible D gene is TRBD1 (6 bases). Germline CDR1 MGHRA, CDR2 YSYEKL. The CDR3 is 16 residues long. V was cut by 3 bases and J by 2 bases, with 17 bases left in between. CDR3 nucleotides: TGCGCCAGCAGCCAGCTTCCCCGGGACACCACCTACGAGCAGTACTTC. This translates into CASSQLPRDTTYEQYF.

The chain recombines TRBV19 with TRBJ2-5; TRBD2 is a possible D gene (5 bases). V gave up 1 base and J gave up 9 bases, with 15 bases separating them. Germline CDR1 is LNHDA and CDR2 is SQIVND (reference sequence). The CDR3 runs 14 residues. The CDR3 coding sequence is TGTGCCAGTAGTATAGGAGCGGCAAATGGGGCCCAGTACTTC. Encoded protein: CASSIGAANGAQYF.

The chain uses TRBV9 and TRBJ1-4; 8 bases map to TRBD1. This CDR3 is built from 14 residues. The germline V gene encodes CDR1 SGDLS and CDR2 YYNGEE. V shed 1 base and J 8 bases; nucleotides not matched to a gene: 4. The CDR3 loop is CASSVQGTGEKLFF. The CDR3 DNA follows: TGTGCCAGCAGCGTACAGGGGACAGGAGAAAAACTGTTTTTT.

The V gene is TRBV4-2, the J gene TRBJ2-5; 12 positions agree with TRBD1. Germline V lookup: CDR1 LGHNA, CDR2 YNFKEQ. The length of the CDR3 is 18 residues. V gave up 0 bases and J gave up 3 bases; unmatched junction bases: 8. The CDR3 DNA is TGTGCCAGCAGCCAAGATATGGGACAGGGGGCCTTGAAAGAGACCCAGTACTTC. Translated: CASSQDMGQGALKETQYF.

This clone was recorded only once. The V call is TRBV7-9, the J call TRBJ2-1; D possibly corresponds to TRBD1 (5 bases). With 1 base removed from V and 5 bases from J, the gap between germline ends came to 18 bases. The CDR3 is 17 amino acids. Germline CDR1 reads SEHNR; CDR2 reads FQNEAQ (reference sequence). The CDR3 region has the DNA TGTGCCAGCAGCTTAGTTTCCAGGGCCAGGATGCACAATGAGCAGTTCTTC. Its translation: CASSLVSRARMHNEQFF.

The chain is built from TRBV5-4 and TRBJ2-7; TRBD2 matches at 7 bases. The germline gives CDR1 SGHNT, CDR2 YYREEE (reference sequence). This CDR3 spans 14 amino acids. V shed 2 bases, J shed 1 base, and the junction held 3 bases outside the gene matches. For the CDR3, the DNA is TGTGCCAGCAGCTTAGCGGGGTATTCCTACGAGCAGTACTTC. It specifies CASSLAGYSYEQYF.

This clone was counted between two and nine times. The chain has TRBV27 and TRBJ2-7, with 10 nucleotides matching TRBD1. The trim removed 6 bases at V and 5 bases at J, leaving 7 bases unmatched. The V gene's germline CDR1 is MNHEY and CDR2 SMNVEV (reference sequence). The CDR3 is 14 amino acids. DNA of the CDR3: TGTGCCAGCAGGACAGGGGGCGTCATCAACGAGCAGTACTTC. The encoded protein is CASRTGGVINEQYF.

The sample holds a few counts of this clone. CDR3 residues: CASSLVPYQGASTDTQYF. The DNA for the CDR3 is TGTGCCAGCAGCTTGGTCCCCTATCAGGGGGCCTCCACAGATACGCAGTATTTT. The chain combines TRBV5-5 with TRBJ2-3; TRBD1 agrees at 8 bases. The J segment lost 2 bases and the V segment lost 0 bases, leaving 11 bases of the junction unmatched. The CDR3 extends over 18 amino acids. Germline CDR1 reads SGHKS; CDR2 reads YYEKEE (reference sequence). The complete variable domain, with remaining parts taken from reference TRBV5-5 and TRBJ2-3, reads DAGVTQSPTHLIKTRGQQVTLRCSPISGHKSVSWYQQVLGQGPQFIFQYYEKEERGRGNFPDRFSARQFPNYSSELNVNALLLGDSALYLCASSLVPYQGASTDTQYFGPGTRLTVL.

In its sample, this clone was seen a few times. This sequence joins TRBV19 and TRBJ1-5; 9 nucleotides match TRBD1. The CDR3 is made up of 16 amino acids. Trimming at V came to 7 bases and at J to 1 base, leaving 8 bases not matched to a gene. The germline CDR1 and CDR2 sequences are LNHDA and SQIVND (reference sequence). This CDR3 reads CASTVGQGRSNQPQHF. As DNA, the CDR3 is TGTGCCAGTACCGTAGGACAGGGGCGAAGCAATCAGCCCCAGCATTTT.

Points on this clone: The junction shows a germline mismatch at one end, possibly a read error. Other DNA sequences from this sample encode an identical CDR3 as well. V is TRBV6-5 and J is TRBJ1-6; D unclear. In germline, CDR1 is MNHEY, CDR2 SVGAGI. The CDR3 has 12 residues. CDR3 sequence: CASSPQNSPLHF. CDR3 DNA sequence: TGTGCCAGCAGTCCACAGAATTCCCCCCTCCACTTT.

This clone has a handful of counts. The chain combines TRBV5-5 with TRBJ1-6; 7 bases match TRBD1. Trimming cost V 8 bases and J 9 bases; bases outside gene matches: 14. The CDR3 totals 15 residues. Germline V gives CDR1 SGHKS, CDR2 YYEKEE (reference sequence). The CDR3 sequence: CASSISGGVSSPLHF. CDR3 coding DNA: TGTGCCAGTAGTATTTCAGGGGGAGTAAGTTCACCCCTCCACTTT. Full variable domain (outside the CDR3, taken from reference TRBV5-5 and TRBJ1-6): DAGVTQSPTHLIKTRGQQVTLRCSPISGHKSVSWYQQVLGQGPQFIFQYYEKEERGRGNFPDRFSARQFPNYSSELNVNALLLGDSALYLCASSISGGVSSPLHFGNGTRLTVT.

The V and J genes are TRBV29-1 and TRBJ2-1; D is perhaps TRBD1 (6 bases). Germline CDR1 and CDR2: SQVTM and ANQGSEA. The CDR3 length is 14 residues. Trimming shortened V by 4 bases and J by 0 bases, and 10 bases separated the two germline ends. The CDR3 is CSVVRGSSYNEQFF. The CDR3 coding sequence is TGCAGCGTTGTCAGGGGATCCTCCTACAATGAGCAGTTCTTC.

In its sample, this clone was seen once. The CDR3 sequence is CASSLGTSGGWETQYF. As DNA, the CDR3 is TGTGCCAGCAGCTTGGGGACATCAGGGGGGTGGGAGACCCAGTACTTC. The V gene is TRBV5-4, the J gene TRBJ2-5, with TRBD1 as a possible D gene (7 bases). The V end lost 0 bases, the J end lost 5 bases, and 17 bases lay between the germline ends. The CDR3 extends over 16 amino acids. Germline CDR1 and CDR2: SGHNT and YYREEE (reference sequence).

The chain links TRBV19 to TRBJ1-1, with 10 bases that match TRBD1. V trimming: 5 bases; J trimming: 7 bases; junction bases outside the gene matches: 10. The CDR3 covers 15 residues. Germline V CDR1 and CDR2: LNHDA, SQIVND (reference sequence). CDR3 DNA sequence: TGTGCCAGTAGTCGTGACAGGGGGCTTGAATTTGAAGCTTTCTTT. Translated, it gives CASSRDRGLEFEAFF.

The table lists this clone with a count of one. V and J are TRBV6-1 and TRBJ2-7; D is unclear. Germline V gene lookup returns CDR1 MNHNS and CDR2 SASEGT. The CDR3 covers 13 residues. Trimming shortened V by 6 bases and J by 6 bases, and 15 bases separated the two germline ends. DNA for the CDR3: TGTGCCAGCAGACGGTCGGGTCCGGGCGAGCAGTACTTC. Its protein product is CASRRSGPGEQYF.

This chain joins TRBV19 and TRBJ2-1, with D perhaps matching TRBD1 (6 bases). V gave up 4 bases and J gave up 4 bases, with 17 bases separating them. The CDR3 spans 16 residues. The germline CDR1 and CDR2 sequences are LNHDA and SQIVND (reference sequence). CDR3 in amino acids: CASSNEGTKKYNEQFF. CDR3 bases: TGTGCCAGTAGTAACGAGGGGACAAAAAAATACAATGAGCAGTTCTTC.

This sequence joins TRBV21-1 and TRBJ2-3; the DNA was not compared with TRBD2, the D call given in the table. TRBV21-1 is a known pseudogene. The CDR3 extends over 12 amino acids. The CDR3 here is CASSAYTDTQYF. In nucleotides, the CDR3 is TGTGCCAGCAGCGCCTACACAGATACGCAGTATTTT.

The rearrangement joins TRBV6-1 to TRBJ2-7, with 7 bases identical to TRBD2. The germline V gene encodes CDR1 MNHNS and CDR2 SASEGT. The CDR3 has 15 residues. After removal of 0 bases from V and 0 bases from J, the junction contained 2 bases not matched to a gene. CDR3 nucleotide sequence: TGTGCCAGCAGTGAAGCGGGGGGGAGCTCCTACGAGCAGTACTTC. Amino acid sequence: CASSEAGGSSYEQYF.

This clone was counted between two and nine times. This chain links TRBV15 with TRBJ2-5; the match to TRBD2 covers 16 bases. From germline, CDR1 is LNHNV and CDR2 YYDKDF (reference sequence). The trim removed 1 base at V and 4 bases at J, leaving 6 bases unmatched. The CDR3 loop spans 18 amino acids. In DNA, the CDR3 is TGTGCCACCAGCAGAGTCCCCGGGACTAGCGGGGGGGCAGAGACCCAGTACTTC. It codes for CATSRVPGTSGGAETQYF.

V is TRBV4-3 and J is TRBJ2-7; D remains unclear. Trimming left V 4 bases short and J 2 bases short, with 21 bases between. CDR3 size: 17 residues. CDR1 is LGHNA and CDR2 is YSLEER in the germline V gene. The CDR3 reads CASSPKAAPSYTYEQYF. The DNA of the CDR3 is TGCGCCAGCAGCCCTAAGGCGGCCCCCTCGTATACCTACGAGCAGTACTTC.